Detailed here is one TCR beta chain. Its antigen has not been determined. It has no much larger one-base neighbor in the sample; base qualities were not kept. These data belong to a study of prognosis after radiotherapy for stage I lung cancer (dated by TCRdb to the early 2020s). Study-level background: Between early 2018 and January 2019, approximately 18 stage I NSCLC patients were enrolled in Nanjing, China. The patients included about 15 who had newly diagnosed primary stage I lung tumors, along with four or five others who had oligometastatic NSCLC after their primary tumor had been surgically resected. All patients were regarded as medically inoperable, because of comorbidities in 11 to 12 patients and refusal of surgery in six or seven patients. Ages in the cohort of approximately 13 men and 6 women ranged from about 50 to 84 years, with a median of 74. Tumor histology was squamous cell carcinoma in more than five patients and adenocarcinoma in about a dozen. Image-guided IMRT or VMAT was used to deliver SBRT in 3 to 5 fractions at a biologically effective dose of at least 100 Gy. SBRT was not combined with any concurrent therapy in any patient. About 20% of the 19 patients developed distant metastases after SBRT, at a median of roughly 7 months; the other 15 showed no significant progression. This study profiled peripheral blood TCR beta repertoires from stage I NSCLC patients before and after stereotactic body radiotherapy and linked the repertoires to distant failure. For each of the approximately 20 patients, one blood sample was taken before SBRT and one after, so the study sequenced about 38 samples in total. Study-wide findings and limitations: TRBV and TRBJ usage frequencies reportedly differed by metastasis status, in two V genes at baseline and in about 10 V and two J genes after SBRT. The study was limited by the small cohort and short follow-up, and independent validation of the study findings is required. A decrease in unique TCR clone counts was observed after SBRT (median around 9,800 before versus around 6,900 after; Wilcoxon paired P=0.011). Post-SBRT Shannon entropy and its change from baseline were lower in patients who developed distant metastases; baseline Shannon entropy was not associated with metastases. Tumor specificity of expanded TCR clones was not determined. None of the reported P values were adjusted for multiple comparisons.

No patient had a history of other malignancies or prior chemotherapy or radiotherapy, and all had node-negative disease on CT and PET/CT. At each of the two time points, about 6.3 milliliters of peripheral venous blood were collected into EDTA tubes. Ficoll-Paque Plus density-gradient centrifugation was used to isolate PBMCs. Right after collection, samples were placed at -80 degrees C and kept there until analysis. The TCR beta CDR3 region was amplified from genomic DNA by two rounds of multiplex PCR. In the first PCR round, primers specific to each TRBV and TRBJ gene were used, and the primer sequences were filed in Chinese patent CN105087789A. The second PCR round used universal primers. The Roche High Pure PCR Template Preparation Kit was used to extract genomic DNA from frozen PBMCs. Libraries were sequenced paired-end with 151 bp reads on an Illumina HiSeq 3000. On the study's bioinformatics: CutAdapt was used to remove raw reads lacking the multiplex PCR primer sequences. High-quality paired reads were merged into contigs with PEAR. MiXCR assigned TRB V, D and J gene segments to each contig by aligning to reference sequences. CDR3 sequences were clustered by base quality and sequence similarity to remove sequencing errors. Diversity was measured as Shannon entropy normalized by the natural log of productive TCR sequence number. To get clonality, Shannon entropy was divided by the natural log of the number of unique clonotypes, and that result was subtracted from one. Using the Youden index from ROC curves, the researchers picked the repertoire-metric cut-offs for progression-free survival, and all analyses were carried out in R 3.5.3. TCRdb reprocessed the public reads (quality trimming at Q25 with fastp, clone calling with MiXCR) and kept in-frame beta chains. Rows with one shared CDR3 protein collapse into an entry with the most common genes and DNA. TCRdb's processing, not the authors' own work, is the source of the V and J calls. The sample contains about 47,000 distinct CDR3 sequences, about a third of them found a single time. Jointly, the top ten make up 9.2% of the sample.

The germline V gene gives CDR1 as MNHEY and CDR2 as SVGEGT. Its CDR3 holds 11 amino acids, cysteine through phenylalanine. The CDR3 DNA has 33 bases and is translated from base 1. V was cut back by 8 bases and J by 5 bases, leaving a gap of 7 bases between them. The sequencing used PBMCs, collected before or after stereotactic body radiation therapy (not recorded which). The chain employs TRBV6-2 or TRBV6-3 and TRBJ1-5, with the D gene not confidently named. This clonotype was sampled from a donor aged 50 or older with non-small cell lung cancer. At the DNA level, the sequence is TGTGCCAGCCGGAGCTATCAGCCCCAGCATTTT. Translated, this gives CASRSYQPQHF.